One and the same sample provided the 18 T cell receptor beta chains below, sequenced in a study of regulatory T cells in long-lasting Graves disease. With iRepertoire HTBI primers and Arm-PCR of CDR3 regions, TCR beta libraries were built. TCRdb independently ran MiXCR on the multiplex PCR reads; one entry per CDR3 protein. The sample lists about 530,000 distinct CDR3 sequences, roughly 16% occurring once. This sample's time point: newly diagnosed GD, antithyroid drugs for less than 3 months. Extracted PBMC RNA gave rise to the TCR library. This sample was shared with a second study, whose subject was T cells in Graves' hyperthyroidism and ophthalmopathy.

The sequencing here drew on peripheral blood mononuclear cells (PBMCs), taken at new diagnosis, from a patient treated with antithyroid drugs. The receptors originated from a middle-aged woman with Graves disease.

Worth noting for this clonotype: The junction departs from the called germline gene at one end, perhaps through a read error. The chain links TRBV10-3 to TRBJ1-6, with unresolved D. The germline V gene encodes CDR1 ENHRY and CDR2 SYGVKD. This CDR3 contains 14 residues. CDR3 residues: CAISEPGGNSPPHF. The CDR3 DNA reads TGTGCCATCAGTGAGCCAGGAGGGAATTCACCCCCCCACTTT.

This clonotype was seen a handful of times. The chain combines TRBV7-9 with TRBJ1-6; D is perhaps TRBD1 (5 bases). The V end lost 2 bases, the J end lost 8 bases, and 13 bases lay between the germline ends. CDR3 length: 15 residues. Per germline, CDR1 SEHNR and CDR2 FQNEAQ (reference sequence). This chain's CDR3 is CASSLYGGFDSPLHF. The CDR3 DNA reads as TGTGCCAGCAGCTTATACGGGGGGTTCGATTCACCCCTCCACTTT.

This clonotype was picked up many times. The chain has TRBV5-1 and TRBJ1-4; TRBD1 agrees at 7 bases. The CDR3 has 15 amino acids. With 0 bases clipped from V and 7 bases from J, the junction kept 6 bases outside the gene matches. CDR1 SGHRS and CDR2 YFSETQ come from the germline V gene. Here the CDR3 reads CASSLGQGAFEKLFF. The CDR3 nucleotides are TGCGCCAGCAGCTTGGGACAGGGCGCGTTTGAAAAACTGTTTTTT.

This clonotype was detected ten times or more. The chain couples TRBV18 to TRBJ1-1; D not resolved. Germline-derived CDR1 and CDR2 are KGHSH and LQKENI. The ends were cut back, 1 base at V and 7 bases at J, with 13 bases in the middle. CDR3 length: 14 amino acids. DNA of the CDR3: TGTGCCAGCTCACCACAAGCACCCCCGAGTGAAGCTTTCTTT. This translates into CASSPQAPPSEAFF.

This clonotype was recorded at least ten times. The J gene is TRBJ1-3, the V gene TRBV20-1; TRBD1 might be the D (5 bases). The V and J ends lost 3 bases and 0 bases respectively, with 6 bases between them. Germline V CDR1 and CDR2: DFQATT, SNEGSKA (reference sequence). The CDR3 consists of 13 residues. CDR3 loop: CSARRGSGNTIYF. CDR3 nucleotide sequence: TGCAGTGCTAGGAGGGGCTCTGGAAACACCATATATTTT.

This clonotype was seen ten or more times. This chain connects TRBV28 to TRBJ1-5, with unresolved D. The V gene lost 5 bases and the J gene lost 9 bases, with 8 bases spanning the gap. This CDR3 region has 11 residues. CDR1 and CDR2 from the germline V gene are MDHEN and SYDVKM. The CDR3 reads CASSPGWPQHF. The CDR3 coding sequence is TGTGCCAGCAGTCCGGGATGGCCCCAGCATTTT.

This clonotype was seen repeatedly, ten times or more. The V and J genes are TRBV7-9 and TRBJ1-1; D possibly corresponds to TRBD1 (6 bases). V was shortened by 2 bases and J by 6 bases, with 13 bases between the two germline ends. Germline CDR1 and CDR2: SEHNR and FQNEAQ (reference sequence). This CDR3 is 14 amino acids long. CDR3 DNA sequence: TGTGCCAGCAGCTTAAGTGGGACAAACGCTGAAGCTTTCTTT. Translating gives CASSLSGTNAEAFF.

This clonotype was observed a few times. In nucleotides, the CDR3 is TGTGCCAGCTCACCAATCGGGGGAGGTTCGAACACCGGGGAGCTGTTTTTT. It yields the protein CASSPIGGGSNTGELFF. The chain carries TRBV18 and TRBJ2-2, with D possibly matching TRBD2 (6 bases). The V gene's germline CDR1 is KGHSH and CDR2 LQKENI. V was trimmed by 2 bases and J by 0 bases, leaving 13 bases between them. The CDR3 is made up of 17 amino acids.

This clonotype came up a few times. The chain is built from TRBV3-1 and TRBJ2-5; TRBD2 is a possible D gene (5 bases). The germline V gene encodes CDR1 LGHDT and CDR2 YNNKEL (reference sequence). Deletions cut 4 bases from V and 0 bases from J, with 9 bases between. The CDR3 length is 14 residues. The CDR3 sequence is CASSLGLNQETQYF. The CDR3 nucleotides are TGTGCCAGCAGCCTTGGACTGAACCAAGAGACCCAGTACTTC.

Ten or more counts support this clonotype. CDR3 amino acids: CASSLNAAVPDTQYF. Here the CDR3 DNA reads TGTGCCAGCAGTTTAAACGCAGCGGTCCCAGATACGCAGTATTTT. The genes are TRBV12-3 or TRBV12-4 and TRBJ2-3, with a possible D match to TRBD2 (5 bases). Trimming shortened V by 2 bases and J by 4 bases, and 13 bases separated the two germline ends. The CDR3 runs to 15 residues.

There are many counts of this clonotype. V usage is TRBV12-3 or TRBV12-4 and J usage is TRBJ1-5; D is uncertain. The CDR3 has 13 residues. Trimming cost V 7 bases and J 6 bases, with 13 bases left between them. The CDR3: CASTSDGGQPQHF. The DNA of the CDR3 is TGTGCCAGCACCTCAGATGGAGGTCAGCCCCAGCATTTT.

This clonotype was counted ten times or more. V gene TRBV2 combines with J gene TRBJ2-7; TRBD1 matches at 10 bases. The trim removed 8 bases at V and 0 bases at J, leaving 4 bases unmatched. Germline V gives CDR1 SNHLY, CDR2 FYNNEI. CDR3 size: 14 residues. The CDR3 DNA is TGTGCCAGCCGGACAGGGGGGGCCTCCTACGAGCAGTACTTC. Its translation is CASRTGGASYEQYF.

This clonotype occurred many times. This chain uses TRBV12-3 or TRBV12-4 with TRBJ2-2; TRBD2 matches 8 bases. The CDR3 is 14 residues long. V lost 9 bases, J lost 6 bases, and 9 bases stayed unmatched. CDR3 sequence: CASGSGGDAGELFF. Here the CDR3 DNA reads TGTGCCAGTGGATCCGGGGGGGATGCCGGGGAGCTGTTTTTT.

This clonotype was counted between two and nine times. The CDR3 reads CASGPGGLMSTEAFF. Written as DNA, the CDR3 is TGTGCTAGTGGTCCAGGAGGTCTCATGAGCACTGAAGCTTTCTTT. V usage is TRBV12-5 and J usage is TRBJ1-1; unclear D gene. The V end lost 5 bases, the J end lost 4 bases, and 17 bases lay between the germline ends. The CDR3 is 15 residues long. Germline V lookup: CDR1 LGHNT, CDR2 FRNRAP.

There are many counts of this clonotype. V usage is TRBV28 and J usage is TRBJ1-2; no clear D gene. V was cut by 3 bases and J by 5 bases, with 13 bases left in between. Per the germline V gene, CDR1 is MDHEN and CDR2 is SYDVKM. The CDR3 spans 14 residues. Written as DNA, the CDR3 is TGTGCCAGCAGTTTCCCGGTCCGATATTATGGCTACACCTTC. Its protein product is CASSFPVRYYGYTF.

This clonotype was seen many times. The CDR3 loop reads CASSLGANTGELFF. The CDR3 DNA is TGTGCCAGCAGCTTAGGAGCTAACACCGGGGAGCTGTTTTTT. This sequence joins TRBV7-3 and TRBJ2-2, with D unclear. V gave up 2 bases and J gave up 2 bases, with 6 bases separating them. Germline values: CDR1 SGHTA, CDR2 FQGTGA. The CDR3 is made up of 14 amino acids.

This chain joins TRBV10-2 and TRBJ2-5; tentatively, D is TRBD2 (6 bases). The V gene lost 4 bases and the J gene lost 5 bases, with 11 bases spanning the gap. Germline loops: CDR1 WSHSY, CDR2 SAAADI. CDR3 length: 13 residues. CDR3 coding DNA: TGCGCCAGCAGTGGACTAGTAATGGAGACCCAGTACTTC. Its protein is CASSGLVMETQYF.

The rearrangement joins TRBV30 to TRBJ1-2; D not certain. The CDR3 consists of 13 residues. The germline V gene has CDR1 GTSNPN and CDR2 SVGIG (reference sequence). The V gene lost 1 base and the J gene lost 3 bases, with 9 bases spanning the gap. CDR3 DNA: TGTGCCTGGAGTGGAGAGGCTGACTATGGCTACACCTTC. Its protein is CAWSGEADYGYTF.